The 7 T cell receptor beta chains below all came from one sample that was sequenced in a study of T cell repertoires in cytomegalovirus infection. Antigen specificity for these receptors is unknown. TCRdb reanalysed the reads using MiXCR and keeps one entry per CDR3 protein. The sample records 450,000 to 650,000 distinct CDR3 sequences, 40% being singletons. The sample consisted of cultured PBMCs, taken from culture after CMV antigen stimulation. The receptors shown here come from a human donor in good health (CMV status not recorded). Some clones in this sample may be carry-over from other donors' samples.

This clonotype occurred a few times. J is TRBJ2-5 and V is TRBV12-3 or TRBV12-4, with no clear D. The CDR3 consists of 12 residues. V was clipped by 6 bases and J by 3 bases, with 8 bases between them. The CDR3 sequence: CASRQREETQYF. CDR3 DNA sequence: TGTGCCAGCAGGCAGCGCGAAGAGACCCAGTACTTC.

This rearrangement joins TRBV6-6 to TRBJ2-5; D is perhaps TRBD1 (7 bases). This CDR3 contains 14 residues. CDR1 and CDR2 from the germline V gene are MNHNY and SVGAGI (reference sequence). V dropped 7 bases and J dropped 2 bases, with 14 bases sitting between them. The CDR3 loop is CASIQGGGQETQYF. As DNA, the CDR3 is TGTGCCAGCATCCAGGGGGGCGGACAAGAGACCCAGTACTTC.

V gene TRBV6-5 combines with J gene TRBJ1-2; D remains unclear. Per the germline V gene, CDR1 is MNHEY and CDR2 is SVGAGI. This CDR3 is 13 amino acids long. V was pared by 6 bases and J by 14 bases, with 22 bases between. CDR3 in amino acids: CASSLGRTQVETF. CDR3 DNA: TGTGCCAGCAGCCTCGGACGAACCCAGGTGGAAACCTTC.

This clonotype has more than one count but fewer than ten. This chain uses TRBV6-1 with TRBJ1-1; D unclear. Germline V gives CDR1 MNHNS, CDR2 SASEGT. The CDR3 covers 13 residues. V dropped 9 bases and J dropped 0 bases, with 11 bases sitting between them. The CDR3 is CASDSRMNTEAFF. The CDR3 DNA is TGTGCCAGTGATTCCAGGATGAACACTGAAGCTTTCTTT.

The gene calls are TRBV7-9 and TRBJ1-2; D remains ambiguous. The germline gives CDR1 SEHNR, CDR2 FQNEAQ (reference sequence). The CDR3 has 14 residues. V was cut by 1 base and J by 4 bases, with 10 bases left in between. CDR3 bases: TGTGCCAGCAGCTTAGGTACCGATAGCTATGGCTACACCTTC. It codes for CASSLGTDSYGYTF. The full variable domain, with the rest looked up from reference TRBV7-9 and TRBJ1-2, is DTGVSQNPRHKITKRGQNVTFRCDPISEHNRLYWYRQTLGQGPEFLTYFQNEAQLEKSRLLSDRFSAERPKGSFSTLEIQRTEQGDSAMYLCASSLGTDSYGYTFGSGTRLTVV.

This clonotype was observed a handful of times. V and J are TRBV7-8 and TRBJ1-4; D is unclear. V lost 4 bases and J lost 8, with 14 bases in between. The CDR3 covers 14 residues. CDR1 is SGHVS, CDR2 FQNEAQ, per germline. CDR3 in DNA: TGTGCCAGCAGCTCGGGCAGCGTTAGAGAAAAACTGTTTTTT. It specifies CASSSGSVREKLFF.

This clonotype was detected many times. The chain employs TRBV2 and TRBJ2-3; D remains unclear. Between the trimmed V and J ends, which lost 5 bases and 2 bases, there was a span of 11 bases. CDR3 size: 14 residues. The germline V gene encodes CDR1 SNHLY and CDR2 FYNNEI. In DNA form, the CDR3 reads TGTGCCAGCAGTTCGTACGGCCACACAGATACGCAGTATTTT. The encoded protein is CASSSYGHTDTQYF.